This T cell receptor beta chain came from a study of blood T cells in healthy people across ages (dated by TCRdb to 2015 to 2017). For context, the study as a whole: In model experiments, template switching captured about one uniquely barcoded TCR beta cDNA molecule for every two T cells. Using deep sequencing normalized with unique cDNA molecular identifiers, the study measured how TCR beta repertoire diversity changes with age. Donors of different ages were randomly distributed across sequencing lanes to avoid experimental bias. Two additional independent replicas of 1 million unique cDNA reads from the same blood draw were analyzed for two donors (one aged 18 to 29 and one aged 80 or older). The donors were divided into four age groups: young (average approximately 16 years), middle-aged (about 40), aged (about 60) and long-lived (roughly 88). The study at large found these results: Estimates of total diversity based on one million sequenced T cells were considered lower bounds and underestimates. Donor CMV infection status was unknown, potentially confounding age-related changes in expanded clonotypes. Observed TCR beta diversity per million T cells fell roughly linearly with age, and a significant reduction was already apparent by age approximately 40. A strong correlation was found between observed TCR beta diversity and the percentage of naive T cells measured by flow cytometry. Since profiling was done on bulk unsorted PBMCs, naive and antigen-experienced compartments could not be conclusively compared. Compared with the aged group, the long-lived group had more naive CD4+ T cells, fewer expanded clones and increased TCR diversity, a pattern suggesting age selection.

The CDR3 has 15 amino acids, counting the end cysteine and phenylalanine. The only DNA kept is the CDR3, 45 bases in frame from the first base. CDR1 and CDR2 are drawn from the germline V gene: MNHEY, SVGAGI. V drops 2 bases and J drops 1 base, leaving 10 bases in between. In its sample, this clonotype was seen a few times. Its antigen remains unidentified. No per-base quality is available; no much larger clone lies one base away. The roughly 39 donors, aged roughly 6 to 95 years, were systemically healthy Caucasian individuals from Russia. Around 10 milliliters of peripheral blood were drawn from each donor into EDTA-treated Vacutainer tubes. PBMCs were isolated by Ficoll-Paque density-gradient centrifugation, with at least 6 million obtained per sample. Trizol reagent was used to extract total RNA from the PBMCs, yielding at least 6 micrograms per sample. The percentages of naive CD45RAhigh/CD27high T cells were determined by flow cytometry on a PBMC aliquot from every donor.

Receptors were amplified or captured by 5' RACE. These reads were obtained on an Illumina HiSeq 2500. A second PCR of 7 to 11 cycles was run with a J-beta primer mix and a sample-barcoded 5' primer. Each TCR beta cDNA molecule received a unique molecular identifier from a template-switch 5' adaptor carrying 12 random nucleotides. At least 2.5 million CDR3-containing paired-end reads were obtained from each sample. First-strand cDNA was synthesized from all RNA with the Mint cDNA synthesis kit, primed by a TRBC-specific oligonucleotide. Following uracil-DNA glycosylase treatment, a first 18-cycle PCR with universal primers M1SS and BC2_uni_R was performed on all cDNA. On the authors' methods: For normalization, 1 million high-quality reads were randomly selected from each sample, with every read carrying a distinct molecular identifier. Reads sharing molecular identifiers were discarded rather than binned into consensus sequences. MiTCR, set to a Q25 quality threshold and the strictest error-elimination algorithm, was used for CDR3 identification, clonotype clustering and error correction. A nonparametric unseen species model using Euler transformation provided a lower-bound estimate of total TCR beta diversity. Clones were called with MiXCR by TCRdb after fastp trimmed the public reads at Q25, and only in-frame beta chains were retained. Each record represents a unique CDR3 protein, reported with the most common genes and DNA among its rows. TCRdb, not the original authors, processed these V and J calls. The sample profile shows about 1,500,000 distinct CDR3 sequences; 42% of them were found once. The ten top clones hold under 8% of the sample.

This sequence uses TRBV6-5 and TRBJ2-3, with the D assignment possibly TRBD1 or TRBD2, given 5 matching bases for each. Material: blood. This receptor was taken from a woman aged 18-29 years in good health. The nucleotide sequence is TGTGCCAGCAGTTACGGGGGTGTGCGCACAGATACGCAGTATTTT. It codes for CASSYGGVRTDTQYF.